This entry is about one TCR beta chain. Its antigen is currently unknown. The record originates from a study of response to subunit inactivated influenza vaccine. The study's findings and limits: Seasonal influenza vaccination, on each occasion, was suggested by the authors to recruit few new T cells.

TCRdb recomputed calls from the RT-PCR reads with MiXCR, one row per CDR3 protein. The sample lists more than 400,000 distinct CDR3 sequences, approximately 11% occurring once. The receptor comes from a man in his forties or fifties who received an inactivated influenza vaccine. The sample in question was PBMCs from blood, obtained 40 to 50 days after vaccination.

Written as DNA, the CDR3 is TGCGCCAGCAGCCTTCAAGAACAGGGGGTAGAGACCCAGTACTTC. Translation gives CASSLQEQGVETQYF. The chain is built from TRBV4-1 and TRBJ2-5, with 8 bases aligning to TRBD1. Germline CDR1 and CDR2: MGHRA and YSYEKL. This CDR3 has 15 amino acids. V lost 4 bases, J lost 4 bases, and 8 bases stayed unmatched.